A selection of T cell receptor beta chains follows, all from one sample in a study of glioma-infiltrating T cells after dendritic cell vaccination. Measured with immunoSEQ multiplex PCR; TCRdb has only the in-frame clones, and not every one. The sample carries more than 95,000 clones, 80% recorded once. The material sequenced was blood, taken after dendritic cell vaccination. The receptor source for this set is a human donor with glioblastoma. Each CDR3 is given with its conserved first and last residue. D genes are given only for firm matches.

cdr3_aa,v_call,d_call
CASSVAPGADTQYF,TRBV9,.
CAISDGGAGIF,TRBV10-3,TRBD2
CASSRQALYEQYF,TRBV19,.
CASSLGLTSTDTQYF,TRBV9,.
CASRHTGLMSYEQYF,TRBV6-5,.
CASSPTGGGGKKLFF,TRBV6-5,.
CASSFQEDTEAFF,TRBV5-1,.
CASSIRTGGPYEQYF,TRBV19,TRBD1
CASSPLPREETQYF,TRBV18,.
CASSSGAQRSGELFF,TRBV5-1,.
CASSEGTAYYGYTF,TRBV6-1,.
CASSLAPRTEAFF,TRBV5-4,.
CASSYSGRRWNTEAFF,TRBV6-5,.
CASSPGLVVTDTQYF,TRBV18,TRBD2
CASSDRTGATDTQYF,TRBV9,TRBD1
CASSPGTGWVHGYTF,TRBV19,TRBD1
CASRGTASYGYTF,TRBV5-4,TRBD1
CAISERGSPTGELFF,TRBV10-3,.
CASSLSSGSYEQYF,TRBV7-3,TRBD2
CASSIAGDSYEQYF,TRBV19,.
CASSLGASATSEQYF,TRBV5-5,.
CASRKTGAYGYTF,TRBV28,.
CASSSGRNYGYTF,TRBV11-2,.
CASSFGTGGYGSPLHF,TRBV5-1,TRBD1
CASGLPSLNEQFF,TRBV12-5,.
CASSSTSGRAVYEQYF,TRBV28,TRBD2
CASSLAVGGGYTF,TRBV5-6,.
CASSLSARIGEAFF,TRBV7-9,.
CASNRKQETQYF,TRBV7-9,.
CAISFYSDQNRDREGYGYTF,TRBV10-3,TRBD1
CASSPQGYGYTF,TRBV5-1,TRBD1
CASSLADRQSSGTGYEQYF,TRBV5-1,TRBD2
CASSLGRQGAYEQYF,TRBV11-2,TRBD1
CASSLLGSSYEQYF,TRBV7-6,.
CASSLVGGNTGELFF,TRBV7-2,.
CASERGLAGDQGFETQYF,TRBV10-1,TRBD2
CASSLPPGGTEAFF,TRBV6-5,.
CASSRQGNQPQHF,TRBV18,.
CASSPLAGGGTDTQYF,TRBV9,TRBD2
CSVETGAGGYEQYF,TRBV29-1,TRBD1
CAIRENSYEQYF,TRBV10-3,.
CAWVGTANSYGYTF,TRBV30,TRBD1
CSVEDQGGAGELFF,TRBV29-1,TRBD2
CASSLGRVNTGELFF,TRBV7-9,.
CASIGSDYNSPLHF,TRBV2,.
CASSLEAGYSYEQYF,TRBV7-2,TRBD2
CASSQYRDVPDTQYF,TRBV23-1,.
CASSWTGTSYEQYF,TRBV28,TRBD1
CATSRDRAGSGELFF,TRBV15,.
CASSGGRNYGYTF,TRBV10-2,.
CASSRTHQETQYF,TRBV14,.
CASKTDPHNSPLHF,TRBV25-1,.
CASWGHGGVGTDTQYF,TRBV27,TRBD2